Reported below is one T cell receptor beta chain. The specificity of this receptor is unknown. No much larger clonotype is one base removed from it; base qualities were not supplied. This record comes from a study of T cells in tumors after PD-1 blockade (dated by TCRdb to between 2018 and 2020). At the level of the whole study: Prior checkpoint blockade, systemic immunosuppressant use, and recent radiotherapy or other anti-cancer therapy within 4 weeks were grounds for patient exclusion. Clinical response was assessed using RECIST version 1.1. The study performed paired single-cell RNA and TCR sequencing on site-matched tumors from BCC or SCC patients before and after anti-PD-1 therapy. To compare clonotypes in blood and tumor, bulk TCR sequencing was done on 10 peripheral blood samples taken from roughly 5 patients. While on anti-PD-1 treatment, some of the patients also continued taking daily vismodegib 150 mg. Patients received pembrolizumab 200 mg every 3 weeks or cemiplimab 350 mg every 2 weeks. On average, peripheral blood samples had 95,000 to 120,000 TCR templates (range roughly 24,000-257,772) and under 40,000 unique clonotypes. Paper-wide results and their limitations: About 38% of TCR clonotypes from the tumor were detected in blood, and certain novel exhausted tumor clones were present in blood collected before treatment, which suggests recruitment from the periphery. Where the novel T cell clones came from was not determined, and possible sources could include lymphoid organs or rare unexpanded clones inside the tumor or in the tumor periphery.

Deep TCRbeta sequencing was performed with the immunoSEQ platform. Turning to the authors' computational methods: For further analysis, only productive rearrangements were exported out of the immunoSEQ Analyzer. T cell phenotypes were assigned to bulk TCRbeta clonotypes by matching the clonotypes to single-cell RNA+TCR-seq clones with the same TCRbeta sequence. Using bulk TCR sequencing data, clone enrichment in tumor was calculated by dividing a clone's tumor frequency by the same clone's PBMC frequency. TCRs were grouped by GLIPH into specificity groups, defined as clusters of distinct TCRs likely recognizing common antigens via shared CDR3 motifs. Imported from immuneACCESS, the table was reduced by TCRdb to in-frame sequences with V and J called. These copies leave out some clones; in studies compared against another copy, an unresolved V gene accounts for under half, and the cause of the remainder is not known. D and trimming were read from the DNA, whereas the V and J calls and clone size are those reported in that table. The sample includes roughly 14,000 clones, with roughly 82% observed a single time. Jointly, the top ten make up 20% to 30% of the sample.

Taken from cysteine to phenylalanine, the CDR3 has 18 residues. Kept here is only the CDR3 DNA, which spans 54 bases and is read in frame from base 1. V is shortened by 1 base, J by 3 bases, and the region joining them spans 19 bases. CDR1 MGHRA and CDR2 YSYEKL were looked up in the germline V gene. The sample's time point label, decoded: after anti-PD-1 therapy. Genomic DNA extracted from tumor biopsies or peripheral blood was used for bulk TCRbeta sequencing, with input ranging from roughly 616 ng to 6,500 ng. All patients had histologically proven advanced or metastatic basal or squamous cell carcinoma and were poor candidates for surgical resection. The basal cell carcinoma cohort was made up of approximately twelve patients, and bulk tumor TCR sequencing was performed for seven or eight of these patients.

The source is a human donor with basal cell carcinoma. The chain was built from TRBV4-1 and TRBJ2-4, with TRBD1 as a weak D call on 7 bases. The sequenced sample was PBMCs, obtained after anti-PD-1 treatment. The CDR3 sequence is CASSQGGLTGIGKNIQYF. The DNA sequence is TGCGCCAGCAGCCAAGGGGGACTGACAGGGATAGGCAAAAACATTCAGTACTTC.